The rows below give T cell receptor beta chains drawn from one sample of a study of control samples from healthy donors and cancer patients. Clones were read by immunoSEQ multiplex PCR, and TCRdb kept only the in-frame ones, dropping some. This sample has 95,000 to 150,000 clones, with roughly nine tenths found just once. What was sequenced was blood. The receptor set was obtained from a woman aged 18-35 years in good health. Each CDR3 is given with its conserved first and last residue. D genes are given only for firm matches. Only part of the rows carry a size: once, few, many, or a class if the clone is expanded.

J	length	size	V	D	CDR3	DNA
TRBJ2-7	11	.	TRBV27	.	CASSLGSKQYF	TGTGCCAGCAGTTTAGGTTCCAAGCAGTACTTC
TRBJ2-1	17	.	TRBV24-1	TRBD2	CATSDLAGESSYNEQFF	TGTGCCACCAGTGACCTAGCGGGGGAGAGCTCCTACAATGAGCAGTTCTTC
TRBJ2-4	14	.	TRBV30	.	CAWSRAGARNIQYF	TGTGCCTGGAGTAGGGCGGGGGCCCGAAACATTCAGTACTTC
TRBJ1-1	17	once	TRBV28	TRBD1	CASSLRYRGKDDTEAFF	TGTGCCAGCAGTTTACGCTACAGGGGGAAGGACGACACTGAAGCTTTCTTT
TRBJ2-7	15	.	TRBV5-1	TRBD1	CASSFRTGSSYEQYF	TGCGCCAGCAGCTTCAGGACAGGGAGCTCCTACGAGCAGTACTTC
TRBJ2-7	12	.	TRBV5-6	.	CASSLREYEQYF	TGTGCCAGCAGCCTCAGGGAATACGAGCAGTACTTC
TRBJ2-7	15	once	TRBV3-1/TRBV3-2	.	CASSQVGQGGYEQYF	TGTGCCAGCAGCCAAGTGGGGCAGGGAGGTTACGAGCAGTACTTC
TRBJ2-7	16	.	TRBV27	TRBD2	CASSSLSRGSSYEQYF	TGTGCCAGCAGTTCTCTGTCGCGCGGGAGCTCCTACGAGCAGTACTTC
TRBJ2-6	14	.	TRBV5-1	.	CASSLEDGANVLTF	TGCGCCAGCAGCTTGGAGGATGGGGCCAACGTCCTGACTTTC
TRBJ2-3	14	.	TRBV24-1	.	CATSDLQGADTQYF	TGTGCCACCAGTGACCTACAGGGTGCAGATACGCAGTATTTT
TRBJ1-1	14	.	TRBV5-4	.	CASSSERPNTEAFF	TGTGCCAGCAGCTCGGAGAGGCCGAACACTGAAGCTTTCTTT
TRBJ1-1	14	.	TRBV7-2	TRBD1	CASSPDRGRWGAFF	TGTGCCAGCAGCCCCGACAGGGGGCGATGGGGAGCTTTCTTT
TRBJ2-7	16	.	TRBV23-1	TRBD2	CASSQFASGRAYEQYF	TGCGCCAGCAGTCAATTCGCTAGCGGGAGGGCTTACGAGCAGTACTTC
TRBJ2-3	14	.	TRBV29-1	.	CSVDSNRAADTQYF	TGCAGCGTTGATAGCAACAGGGCCGCAGATACGCAGTATTTT
TRBJ2-2	14	once	TRBV18	.	CASSPKRNTGELFF	TGTGCCAGCTCACCGAAACGGAACACCGGGGAGCTGTTTTTT
TRBJ1-1	16	.	TRBV5-4	.	CASSFSGARMNTEAFF	TGTGCCAGCAGCTTCTCAGGGGCTAGGATGAACACTGAAGCTTTCTTT
TRBJ2-2	15	.	TRBV5-4	.	CASSRDRSNTGELFF	TGTGCCAGCAGCCGTGACAGATCGAACACCGGGGAGCTGTTTTTT
TRBJ1-5	11	.	TRBV12-3/TRBV12-4	.	CASSLRGPQHF	TGTGCCAGCAGTTTGAGGGGGCCCCAGCATTTT
TRBJ1-1	13	.	TRBV6-2/TRBV6-3	.	CASSRRRNTEAFF	TGTGCCAGCAGTAGGAGAAGGAACACTGAAGCTTTCTTT
TRBJ2-3	16	.	TRBV7-9	TRBD2	CASSLSPGGATDTQYF	TGTGCCAGCAGCTTAAGTCCGGGAGGAGCAACAGATACGCAGTATTTT
TRBJ2-5	15	.	TRBV6-1	TRBD1	CASSEAGGAAETQYF	TGTGCCAGCAGTGAAGCAGGGGGCGCGGCAGAGACCCAGTACTTC
TRBJ2-3	13	.	TRBV5-6	.	CASSLASEDTQYF	TGTGCCAGCAGCTTGGCCTCAGAAGATACGCAGTATTTT
TRBJ2-5	12	.	TRBV5-1	.	CASRRGEETQYF	TGCGCCAGCAGGCGAGGGGAGGAGACCCAGTACTTC
TRBJ2-5	14	.	TRBV9	.	CASSPGTGQETQYF	TGTGCCAGCAGCCCTGGGACGGGACAAGAGACCCAGTACTTC
TRBJ2-3	13	.	TRBV10-3	TRBD2	CAERAGGPGTQYF	TGTGCCGAAAGAGCGGGAGGGCCTGGAACGCAGTATTTT
TRBJ1-1	16	.	TRBV18	.	CASSPLGGAVNTEAFF	TGTGCCAGCTCACCACTGGGGGGCGCAGTTAACACTGAAGCTTTCTTT
TRBJ1-3	18	.	TRBV4-3	.	CASSQDIGWQGGGNTIYF	TGCGCCAGCAGCCAAGACATAGGGTGGCAGGGAGGGGGAAACACCATATATTTT
TRBJ1-1	16	.	TRBV10-2	TRBD1	CASSEADRLMNTEAFF	TGCGCCAGCAGTGAGGCGGACAGGTTAATGAACACTGAAGCTTTCTTT
TRBJ2-7	15	.	TRBV5-4	.	CASSSSGNRQGEQYF	TGTGCCAGCAGCTCCTCTGGGAACAGGCAGGGCGAGCAGTACTTC
TRBJ2-7	14	.	TRBV30	TRBD1	CAWRNRDRRSEQYF	TGTGCCTGGAGGAACCGGGACAGGCGTAGCGAGCAGTACTTC
TRBJ2-2	13	.	TRBV5-6	.	CASSRTEAGELFF	TGTGCCAGCAGCCGGACGGAGGCCGGGGAGCTGTTTTTT
TRBJ2-2	13	.	TRBV27	.	CASRRANTGELFF	TGTGCCAGCAGACGGGCTAACACCGGGGAGCTGTTTTTT